The 17 T cell receptor beta chains reported below all come from one sample, sequenced in a study of T cell responses to AZD1222 COVID-19 vaccine. The assay was immunoSEQ multiplex PCR, and TCRdb's table has in-frame clones only and misses some. This table has approximately 190,000 clones, approximately 95% appearing once. This specimen consisted of peripheral blood, obtained 28 days after the second AZD1222 dose. The source of these receptors is an adult who received the AZD1222 COVID-19 vaccine.

The chain carries TRBV6-5 and TRBJ1-1; 9 nucleotides match TRBD1. V gave up 4 bases and J gave up 5 bases; unmatched junction bases: 5. CDR3 length: 14 residues. CDR1 MNHEY and CDR2 SVGAGI come from the germline V gene. CDR3 sequence: CASSSGTGKTEAFF. CDR3 in DNA: TGTGCCAGCAGTTCCGGGACAGGGAAAACTGAAGCTTTCTTT.

V gene TRBV2 combines with J gene TRBJ1-1; TRBD1 agrees at 10 bases. Germline V gene data show CDR1 as SNHLY and CDR2 as FYNNEI. The CDR3 is 14 residues long. V lost 6 bases, J lost 4 bases, and 5 bases stayed unmatched. The CDR3 bases are TGTGCCAGCAGGGGACAGGGGTCAATCACTGAAGCTTTCTTT. Encoded protein: CASRGQGSITEAFF.

The chain links TRBV3-1 (or the pseudogene TRBV3-2) to TRBJ1-3; 10 bases are a match to TRBD1. The trim removed 1 base at V and 9 bases at J, leaving 9 bases unmatched. Germline CDR1 is LGHDT and CDR2 is YNNKEL (reference sequence). The CDR3 spans 16 residues. The CDR3 coding sequence is TGTGCCAGCAGCCAAGCCGGGACAGGGGTCACCAGCACCATATATTTT. Protein sequence: CASSQAGTGVTSTIYF.

The gene calls are TRBV15 and TRBJ2-7; TRBD1 agrees at 9 bases. Trimming cost V 0 bases and J 6 bases; bases outside gene matches: 12. CDR3 length: 17 amino acids. Germline V gives CDR1 LNHNV, CDR2 YYDKDF (reference sequence). The DNA of the CDR3 is TGTGCCACCAGCAGAGATCGGGGGGACAGGGTGTATCGCGAGCAGTACTTC. This translates into CATSRDRGDRVYREQYF. The full variable domain, in which reference TRBV15 and TRBJ2-7 provide the parts outside the CDR3, is DAMVIQNPRYQVTQFGKPVTLSCSQTLNHNVMYWYQQKSSQAPKLLFHYYDKDFNNEADTPDNFQSRRPNTSFCFLDIRSPGLGDTAMYLCATSRDRGDRVYREQYFGPGTRLTVT.

This chain connects TRBV4-2 to TRBJ2-7, with a possible D match to TRBD2 (6 bases). Per the germline V gene, CDR1 is LGHNA and CDR2 is YNFKEQ. CDR3 size: 17 residues. V lost 6 bases and J 2 bases, leaving 23 bases between the germline ends. The CDR3 region has the DNA TGTGCCAGCAGACTCACGGAAAGAGGAGGGAAGCCCTACGAGCAGTACTTC. The encoded protein is CASRLTERGGKPYEQYF.

This rearrangement joins TRBV28 to TRBJ1-2, with TRBD1 matching over 7 bases. Unmatched junction bases numbered 6, after V lost 2 bases and J lost 6 bases. The CDR3 consists of 14 residues. CDR1 and CDR2 (germline): MDHEN, SYDVKM. This CDR3 is CASSLQTGRNGYTF. DNA for the CDR3: TGTGCCAGCAGTTTACAGACAGGGCGGAATGGCTACACCTTC.

The V call is TRBV5-6, the J call TRBJ1-1, with 7 bases that match TRBD1. The trim removed 5 bases at V and 0 bases at J, leaving 7 bases unmatched. Germline V gene lookup returns CDR1 SGHDT and CDR2 YYEEEE. The CDR3 sequence is 15 residues long. The DNA for the CDR3 is TGTGCCAGCAGGGGCACGGGACAGTTGAACACTGAAGCTTTCTTT. Translating gives CASRGTGQLNTEAFF.

This sequence joins TRBV7-9 and TRBJ2-3, with D perhaps matching TRBD2 (6 bases). V lost 1 base and J lost 2, with 10 bases in between. Germline-derived CDR1 and CDR2 are SEHNR and FQNEAQ (reference sequence). CDR3 length equals 15 residues. CDR3 coding DNA: TGTGCCAGCAGCTTAGGGACTACAAACACAGATACGCAGTATTTT. Amino acid sequence: CASSLGTTNTDTQYF.

Here the CDR3 DNA reads TGCGCCAGCAGCTTGGCCAGGGTGAGCTCCTACAATGAGCAGTTCTTC. Protein: CASSLARVSSYNEQFF. The chain has TRBV5-1 and TRBJ2-1, with D possibly matching TRBD1 (5 bases). Trimming took off 0 bases at V and 0 bases at J, with 10 bases between the two ends. Germline CDR1 is SGHRS and CDR2 is YFSETQ. The length of the CDR3 is 16 residues.

V usage is TRBV29-1 and J usage is TRBJ1-2, with a weak D call TRBD1 (6 bases). The V and J ends lost 3 bases and 0 bases respectively, with 14 bases between them. The CDR3 runs to 15 residues. Germline-derived CDR1 and CDR2 are SQVTM and ANQGSEA. As DNA, the CDR3 is TGCAGCGTTGATAGGGGGGCAGCCGCTAACTATGGCTACACCTTC. Amino acid sequence: CSVDRGAAANYGYTF.

This clone was observed once. Within the sample, other DNA sequences also encode this same CDR3. This sequence joins TRBV29-1 and TRBJ2-7; 8 bases are a match to TRBD1. The germline gives CDR1 SQVTM, CDR2 ANQGSEA. This CDR3 contains 12 residues. V shed 1 base and J 4 bases; nucleotides not matched to a gene: 0. For the CDR3, the DNA is TGCAGCGTTGAAGGACAGGGGTACGAGCAGTACTTC. The encoded protein is CSVEGQGYEQYF.

V gene TRBV11-2 combines with J gene TRBJ2-7; no clear D gene. The V end lost 2 bases, the J end lost 2 bases, and 10 bases lay between the germline ends. CDR1 is SGHAT, CDR2 FQNNGV, per germline. The CDR3 loop spans 14 amino acids. The CDR3 bases are TGTGCCAGCAGCTTAAGTGGCACCGCCTACGAGCAGTACTTC. It encodes CASSLSGTAYEQYF. Looking up the rest from reference TRBV11-2 and TRBJ2-7 gives the full variable domain: EAGVAQSPRYKIIEKRQSVAFWCNPISGHATLYWYQQILGQGPKLLIQFQNNGVVDDSQLPKDRFSAERLKGVDSTLKIQPAKLEDSAVYLCASSLSGTAYEQYFGPGTRLTVT.

J is TRBJ2-7 and V is TRBV27, with 12 nucleotides matching TRBD2. Losses at the gene ends were 8 bases for V and 5 bases for J; bases not matched to a gene: 4. Germline assignment: CDR1 MNHEY and CDR2 SMNVEV (reference sequence). The CDR3 loop spans 13 amino acids. The CDR3 is CASRGLAGNEQYF. The CDR3 nucleotides are TGTGCCAGCCGAGGACTAGCGGGGAACGAGCAGTACTTC.

CDR3 protein: CASSLGTANEKLFF. CDR3 in DNA: TGTGCCAGCAGCCTCGGGACGGCTAATGAAAAACTGTTTTTT. This rearrangement joins TRBV5-4 to TRBJ1-4; possible D gene TRBD1, 5 bases. Germline V gene lookup returns CDR1 SGHNT and CDR2 YYREEE (reference sequence). This CDR3 has 14 amino acids. V shed 4 bases and J shed 3 bases, with 10 bases lying between them.

This clone came up once. V and J are TRBV24-1 and TRBJ2-3; 13 positions agree with TRBD2. The V segment lost 1 base and the J segment 4 bases; nucleotides outside the gene matches: 1. Looked up from germline, CDR1 is KGHDR and CDR2 is SFDVKD. CDR3 length: 16 residues. For the CDR3, the DNA is TGTGCCACCAGTGATTTACTAGCGGGGGGGCCAGATACGCAGTATTTT. It yields the protein CATSDLLAGGPDTQYF.

The J gene is TRBJ1-2, the V gene TRBV15; D call uncertain. This CDR3 is 15 amino acids long. Deletions cut 0 bases from V and 4 bases from J, with 12 bases between. CDR1 LNHNV and CDR2 YYDKDF come from the germline V gene (reference sequence). In DNA, the CDR3 is TGTGCCACCAGCAGAGATAGGGAGTTATCCTATGGCTACACCTTC. Protein sequence: CATSRDRELSYGYTF. Using reference TRBV15 and TRBJ1-2 for the parts outside the CDR3, the full variable domain is DAMVIQNPRYQVTQFGKPVTLSCSQTLNHNVMYWYQQKSSQAPKLLFHYYDKDFNNEADTPDNFQSRRPNTSFCFLDIRSPGLGDTAMYLCATSRDRELSYGYTFGSGTRLTVV.

This rearrangement joins TRBV15 to TRBJ1-3; D is uncertain. The length of the CDR3 is 15 residues. Germline values: CDR1 LNHNV, CDR2 YYDKDF (reference sequence). The V gene lost 3 bases and the J gene lost 0 bases, with 9 bases spanning the gap. The CDR3: CATSSRAHSGNTIYF. As DNA, the CDR3 is TGTGCCACCAGCAGCCGGGCCCACTCTGGAAACACCATATATTTT.